The rows below give T cell receptor beta chains drawn from one sample of a study of T cell responses to AZD1222 COVID-19 vaccine. TCRdb's table, derived via immunoSEQ multiplex PCR, lists solely in-frame clones and lacks some. Seen here are 180,000 or so clones, roughly nine tenths observed once, and the top ten hold 1.5% to 2%. Sequenced material: peripheral blood, taken on day 0 of AZD1222 vaccination. These receptors were taken from an adult in good health. The CDR3 runs from the conserved cysteine through the conserved F or W. Fields, in order: CDR3 length, J gene, clone size, V gene, CDR3 protein. Expanded clones are given a class, and other clones once, few, many or no size at all.

>15|TRBJ2-1|.|TRBV2
CASSASGGSYNEQFF
>14|TRBJ2-1|.|TRBV5-1
CASTLGGYTDEQFF
>14|TRBJ2-5|.|TRBV7-8
CASSLGGNKNTQYF
>12|TRBJ2-7|.|TRBV7-8
CASSQPPSEQYF
>12|TRBJ1-6|once|TRBV2
CASHGDNSPLHF
>15|TRBJ1-1|.|TRBV5-4
CASSLETGRDTEAFF
>19|TRBJ2-1|.|TRBV9
CASSVASRTGLSSYNEQFF
>15|TRBJ2-3|.|TRBV28
CASSLGGQGTDTQYF
>19|TRBJ2-6|.|TRBV5-4
CASSSQRVRSGSGANVLTF
>17|TRBJ2-1|.|TRBV5-1
CASSLEGDRGAYNEQFF
>12|TRBJ2-1|few|TRBV6-5
CASATEAYEQFF
>13|TRBJ1-2|.|TRBV6-5
CASTQGQGKGYTF
>18|TRBJ2-5|.|TRBV28
CASSLFSEGTAIKETQYF
>16|TRBJ2-5|many|TRBV7-9
CASSARKGPVKETQYF
>15|TRBJ1-1|.|TRBV5-1
CASSLASLGGTEAFF
>13|TRBJ2-5|.|TRBV6-5
CASSRTVLETQYF
>14|TRBJ2-1|.|TRBV11-2
CASSPAYGSNEQFF
>14|TRBJ1-1|.|TRBV9
CASSARGLFTEAFF
>14|TRBJ2-3|once|TRBV19
CASSIGGLPDTQYF
>15|TRBJ1-6|.|TRBV6-5
CASSLQGQHNSPLHF
>16|TRBJ2-3|.|TRBV5-1
CASSLGASGGTDTQYF
>13|TRBJ1-1|.|TRBV7-3
CASSLEENTEAFF
>16|TRBJ2-3|.|TRBV4-3
CASSQVGTAGTDTQYF
>17|TRBJ2-7|.|TRBV19
CASSMGVGRVFPYEQYF
>15|TRBJ2-2|few|TRBV14
CASSSHRGIAGELFF
>13|TRBJ1-2|.|TRBV24-1
CATSDLPGKGYTF
>12|TRBJ2-7|.|TRBV30
CASHRGSDEQYF
>12|TRBJ2-3|once|TRBV7-2
CASSQRPDTQYF
>15|TRBJ2-1|.|TRBV6-5
CASSYSGRAGDEQFF
>13|TRBJ1-1|.|TRBV7-2
CASSLWDNTEAFF
>14|TRBJ2-2|.|TRBV5-4
CASSFGGEVGELFF
>18|TRBJ1-1|few|TRBV2
CASSEGLNWGQGNTEAFF
>14|TRBJ1-3|.|TRBV28
CASSLQASGNTIYF
>10|TRBJ1-1|.|TRBV5-3
CARSKAEAFF
>12|TRBJ1-3|.|TRBV6-4
CASSASGNTIYF
>16|TRBJ1-4|.|TRBV5-6
CASSWRGVSTNEKLFF
>14|TRBJ1-2|.|TRBV19
CASRVQSANYGYTF
>15|TRBJ1-2|once|TRBV27
CASRTGIRGVYGYTF
>11|TRBJ2-7|.|TRBV30
CAWSSGGEQYF
>13|TRBJ1-2|.|TRBV29-1
CSVEGLPGYGYTF
>14|TRBJ1-2|.|TRBV11-2
CASSLGGTGIGYTF
>15|TRBJ1-6|.|TRBV14
CASSLWTAYNSPLHF